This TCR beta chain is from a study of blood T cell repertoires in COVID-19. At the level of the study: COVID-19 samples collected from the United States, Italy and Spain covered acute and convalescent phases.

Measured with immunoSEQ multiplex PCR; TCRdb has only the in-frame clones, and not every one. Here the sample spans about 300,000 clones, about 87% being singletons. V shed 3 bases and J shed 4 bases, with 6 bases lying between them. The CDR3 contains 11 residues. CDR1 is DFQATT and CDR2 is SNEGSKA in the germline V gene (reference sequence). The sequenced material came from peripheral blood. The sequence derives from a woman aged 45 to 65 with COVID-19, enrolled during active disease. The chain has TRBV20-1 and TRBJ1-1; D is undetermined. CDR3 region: CSASSGTEAFF. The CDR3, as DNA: TGCAGTGCTAGTTCCGGCACTGAAGCTTTCTTT.